The sequence of this T cell receptor (beta chain) was determined in a study of control samples from healthy donors and cancer patients (dated by TCRdb to 2020 to 2021). About this clone: The antigen it recognizes is unknown. No base quality values were provided; no much bigger clone lies one nucleotide off.

Library creation used the immunoSEQ multiplex PCR assay. The immuneACCESS repertoire file appears here via TCRdb, limited to in-frame rearrangements. These files lack a portion of the clones; in checked studies, under half of the deficit traces to unresolved V genes, and the cause of the others is not known. The sample includes more than 85,000 clones, with just over 90% observed a single time. About 2.5% of the sample goes to the ten largest clones. Taken from the germline V gene, the CDR1 and CDR2 loops are SGHVS and FNYEAQ. The V and J ends are trimmed by 1 base and 5 bases, leaving 11 bases between them. From the cysteine up to the phenylalanine, the CDR3 has a length of 14 residues. CDR3 DNA is the only sequence kept; it has 42 bases, read in frame from the first base.

Input material: blood. The sequence came from a woman aged 18-29 years in good health. This chain is built from TRBV7-6 and TRBJ2-5; 5 matching bases give a weak D call of TRBD2. The nucleotides read TGTGCCAGCAGCTTAGATTTCCAGCGGGAGACCCAGTACTTC. This encodes CASSLDFQRETQYF.